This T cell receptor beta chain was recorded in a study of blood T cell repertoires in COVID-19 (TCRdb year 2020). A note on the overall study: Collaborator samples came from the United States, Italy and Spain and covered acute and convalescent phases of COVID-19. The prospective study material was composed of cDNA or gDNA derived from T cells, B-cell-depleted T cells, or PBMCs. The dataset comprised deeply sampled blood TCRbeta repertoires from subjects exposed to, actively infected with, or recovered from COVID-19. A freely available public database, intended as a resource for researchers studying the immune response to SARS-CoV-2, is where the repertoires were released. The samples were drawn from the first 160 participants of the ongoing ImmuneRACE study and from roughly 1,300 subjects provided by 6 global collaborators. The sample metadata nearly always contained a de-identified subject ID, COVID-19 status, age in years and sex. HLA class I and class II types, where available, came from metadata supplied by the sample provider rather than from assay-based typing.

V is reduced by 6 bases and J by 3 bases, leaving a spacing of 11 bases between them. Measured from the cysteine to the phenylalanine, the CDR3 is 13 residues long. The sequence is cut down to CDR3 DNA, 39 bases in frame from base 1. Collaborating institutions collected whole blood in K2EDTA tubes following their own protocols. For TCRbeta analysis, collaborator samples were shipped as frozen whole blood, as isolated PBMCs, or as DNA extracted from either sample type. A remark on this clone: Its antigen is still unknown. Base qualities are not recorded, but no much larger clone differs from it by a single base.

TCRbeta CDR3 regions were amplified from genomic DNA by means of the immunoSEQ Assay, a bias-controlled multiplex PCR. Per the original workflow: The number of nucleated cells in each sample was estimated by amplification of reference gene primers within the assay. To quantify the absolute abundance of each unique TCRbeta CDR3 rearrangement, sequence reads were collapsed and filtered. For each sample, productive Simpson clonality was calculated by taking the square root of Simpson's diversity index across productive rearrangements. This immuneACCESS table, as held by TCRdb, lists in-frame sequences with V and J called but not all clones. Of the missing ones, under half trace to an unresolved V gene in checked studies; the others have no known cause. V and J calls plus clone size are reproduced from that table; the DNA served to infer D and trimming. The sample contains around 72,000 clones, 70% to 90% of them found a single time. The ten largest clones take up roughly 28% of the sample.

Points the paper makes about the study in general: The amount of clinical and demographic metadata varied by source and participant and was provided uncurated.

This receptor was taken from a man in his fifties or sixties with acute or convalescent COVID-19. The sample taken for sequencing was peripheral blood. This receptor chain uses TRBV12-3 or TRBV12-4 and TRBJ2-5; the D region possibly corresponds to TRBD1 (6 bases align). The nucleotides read TGTGCCAGCAGCGGACAGTTTAAAGAGACCCAGTACTTC. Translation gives CASSGQFKETQYF.